This T cell receptor (beta chain) came from a study of blood T cell repertoires in COVID-19. Overall study: Some COVID-19 samples were acute and others convalescent; all came from the United States, Italy and Spain. Nucleic acid was either cDNA or gDNA, and it came from T cells, B-cell-depleted T cells, or PBMCs.

Germline V CDR1 and CDR2: SGHTA, FQGNSA. V lost 1 base, J lost 4 bases, and 13 bases lay in between. This CDR3 spans 15 amino acids. In the authors' workflow: Estimation of nucleated cell counts relied on the amplification of reference gene primers. Only in-frame clones appear in the TCRdb table, and some are missing; sequencing was by immunoSEQ multiplex PCR. V, J and clone size reflect that table, while D and trimming were determined from the DNA. The table includes roughly 260,000 clones, around nine tenths detected once. Sequenced input: peripheral blood. The rearrangement links TRBV7-2 to TRBJ1-2; no firm D call. This receptor was taken from a woman in her forties who had recovered from COVID-19. In DNA, the CDR3 is TGTGCCAGCAGCTTAGATGGGAGCTTTTCCTATGGCTACACCTTC. The encoded protein is CASSLDGSFSYGYTF. Combining the CDR3 with reference TRBV7-2 and TRBJ1-2 gives the whole variable domain GAGVSQSPSNKVTEKGKDVELRCDPISGHTALYWYRQSLGQGLEFLIYFQGNSAPDKSGLPSDRFSAERTGGSVSTLTIQRTQQEDSAVYLCASSLDGSFSYGYTFGSGTRLTVV.